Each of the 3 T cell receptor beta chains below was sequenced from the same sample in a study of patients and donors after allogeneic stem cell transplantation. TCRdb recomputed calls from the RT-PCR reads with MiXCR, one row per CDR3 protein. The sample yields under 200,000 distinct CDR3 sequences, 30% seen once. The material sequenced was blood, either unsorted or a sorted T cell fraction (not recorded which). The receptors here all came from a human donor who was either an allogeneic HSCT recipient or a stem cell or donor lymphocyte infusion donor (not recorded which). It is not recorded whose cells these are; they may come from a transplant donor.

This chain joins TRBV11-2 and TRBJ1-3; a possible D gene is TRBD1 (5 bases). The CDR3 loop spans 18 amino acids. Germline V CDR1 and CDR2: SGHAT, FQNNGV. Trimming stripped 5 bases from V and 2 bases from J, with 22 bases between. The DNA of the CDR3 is TGTGCCAGCAGCCTCGGCGGGGCAGGGAGGTTCACTGGAAACACCATATATTTT. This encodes CASSLGGAGRFTGNTIYF.

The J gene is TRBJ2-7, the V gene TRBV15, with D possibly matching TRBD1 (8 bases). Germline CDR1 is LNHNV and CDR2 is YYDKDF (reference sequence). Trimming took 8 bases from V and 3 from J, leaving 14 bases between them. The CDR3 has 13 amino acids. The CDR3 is CATLQGGYYEQYF. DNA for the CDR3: TGTGCCACCTTACAGGGGGGGTACTACGAGCAGTACTTC.

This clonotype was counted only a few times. CDR3 in amino acids: CASTRGDNTIYF. The DNA for the CDR3 is TGTGCCAGCACCCGGGGGGATAACACCATATATTTT. V and J are TRBV12-3 or TRBV12-4 and TRBJ1-3; possible D gene TRBD1, 5 bases. The germline V and J ends were trimmed by 7 bases and 7 bases, with 11 bases remaining between them. CDR3 length: 12 amino acids.